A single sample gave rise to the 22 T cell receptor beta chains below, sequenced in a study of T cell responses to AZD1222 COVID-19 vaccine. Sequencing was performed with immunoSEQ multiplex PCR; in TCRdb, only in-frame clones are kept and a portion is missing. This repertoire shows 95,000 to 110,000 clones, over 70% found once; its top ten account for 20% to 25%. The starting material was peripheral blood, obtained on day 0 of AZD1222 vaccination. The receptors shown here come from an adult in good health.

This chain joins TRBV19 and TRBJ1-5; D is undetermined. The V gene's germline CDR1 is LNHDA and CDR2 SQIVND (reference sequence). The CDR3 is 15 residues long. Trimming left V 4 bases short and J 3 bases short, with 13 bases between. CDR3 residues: CASSTASETNQPQHF. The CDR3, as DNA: TGTGCCAGTAGTACGGCAAGCGAGACCAATCAGCCCCAGCATTTT.

The CDR3 nucleotides read TGCGCCAGCAGTACCGGGCAGAATGAAAACATTCAGTACTTC. This encodes CASSTGQNENIQYF. The rearrangement uses TRBV10-1 and TRBJ2-4; the D is unclear. CDR1 is WNHNN and CDR2 is SYGVQD in the germline V gene (reference sequence). Trimming took 5 bases from V and 5 from J, leaving 13 bases between them. The CDR3 is made up of 14 amino acids.

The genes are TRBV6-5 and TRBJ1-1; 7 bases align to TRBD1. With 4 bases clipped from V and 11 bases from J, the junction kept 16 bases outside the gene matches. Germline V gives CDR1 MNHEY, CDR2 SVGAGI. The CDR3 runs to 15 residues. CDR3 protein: CASSSFGQVARRAFF. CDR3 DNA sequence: TGTGCCAGCAGTTCGTTCGGACAGGTTGCCCGACGGGCTTTCTTT.

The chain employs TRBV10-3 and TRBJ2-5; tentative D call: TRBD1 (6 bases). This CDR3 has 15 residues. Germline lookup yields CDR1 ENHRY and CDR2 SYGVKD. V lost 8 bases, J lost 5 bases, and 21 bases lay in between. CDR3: CAIQLGAGESETQYF. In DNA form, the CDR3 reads TGTGCCATCCAATTAGGGGCAGGGGAGAGTGAGACCCAGTACTTC.

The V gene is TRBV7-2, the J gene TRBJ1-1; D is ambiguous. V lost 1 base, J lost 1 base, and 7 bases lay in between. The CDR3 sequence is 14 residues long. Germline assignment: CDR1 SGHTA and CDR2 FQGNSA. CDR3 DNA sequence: TGTGCCAGCAGCTTAGGGTCAGGGAACACTGAAGCTTTCTTT. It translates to CASSLGSGNTEAFF.

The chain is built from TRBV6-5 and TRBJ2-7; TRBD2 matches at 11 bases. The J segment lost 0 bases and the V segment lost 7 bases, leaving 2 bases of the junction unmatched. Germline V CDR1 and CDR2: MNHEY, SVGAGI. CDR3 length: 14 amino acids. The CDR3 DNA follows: TGTGCCAGCACTAGCGGGGGGTACTCCTACGAGCAGTACTTC. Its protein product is CASTSGGYSYEQYF.

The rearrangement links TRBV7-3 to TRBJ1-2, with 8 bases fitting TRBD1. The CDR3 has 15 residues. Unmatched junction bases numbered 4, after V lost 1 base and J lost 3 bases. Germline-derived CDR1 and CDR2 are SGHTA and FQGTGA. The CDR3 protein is CASSLRSGGDYGYTF. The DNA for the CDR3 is TGTGCCAGCAGCTTAAGGTCAGGGGGCGACTATGGCTACACCTTC.

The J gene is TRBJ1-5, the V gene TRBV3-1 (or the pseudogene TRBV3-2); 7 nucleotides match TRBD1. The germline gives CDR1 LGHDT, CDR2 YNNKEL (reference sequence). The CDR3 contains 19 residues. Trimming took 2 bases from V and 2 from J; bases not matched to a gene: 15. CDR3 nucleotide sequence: TGTGCCAGCAGCCAACCGACAGGGCTACGCCCCGCCGGCAATCAGCCCCAGCATTTT. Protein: CASSQPTGLRPAGNQPQHF.

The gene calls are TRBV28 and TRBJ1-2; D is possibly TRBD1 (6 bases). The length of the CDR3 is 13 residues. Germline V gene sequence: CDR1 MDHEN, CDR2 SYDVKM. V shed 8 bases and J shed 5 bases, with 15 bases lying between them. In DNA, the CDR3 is TGTGCCAGCTCCCTTGGACAGACGTATGGCTACACCTTC. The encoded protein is CASSLGQTYGYTF.

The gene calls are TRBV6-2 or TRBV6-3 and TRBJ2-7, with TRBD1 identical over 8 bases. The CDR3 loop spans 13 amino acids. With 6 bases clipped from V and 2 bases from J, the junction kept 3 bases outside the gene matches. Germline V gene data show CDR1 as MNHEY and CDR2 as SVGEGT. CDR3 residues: CASSRDRPYEQYF. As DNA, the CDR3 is TGTGCCAGCAGCCGGGACAGGCCCTACGAGCAGTACTTC.

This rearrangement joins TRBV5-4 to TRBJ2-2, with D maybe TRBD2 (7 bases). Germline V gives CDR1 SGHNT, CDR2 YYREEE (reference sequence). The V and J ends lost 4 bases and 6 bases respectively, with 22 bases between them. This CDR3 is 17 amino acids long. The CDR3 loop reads CASSLQGGGTSPGELFF. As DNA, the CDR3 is TGTGCCAGCAGCCTTCAAGGGGGGGGTACTTCCCCCGGGGAGCTGTTTTTT. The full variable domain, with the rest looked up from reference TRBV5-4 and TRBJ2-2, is ETGVTQSPTHLIKTRGQQVTLRCSSQSGHNTVSWYQQALGQGPQFIFQYYREEENGRGNFPPRFSGLQFPNYSSELNVNALELDDSALYLCASSLQGGGTSPGELFFGEGSRLTVL.

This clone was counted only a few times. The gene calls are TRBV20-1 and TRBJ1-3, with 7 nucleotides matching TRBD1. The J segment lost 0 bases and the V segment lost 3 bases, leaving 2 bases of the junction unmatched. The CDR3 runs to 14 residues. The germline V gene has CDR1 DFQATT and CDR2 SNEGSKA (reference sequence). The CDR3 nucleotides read TGCAGTGCTAGTGAGGGGGCCTCTGGAAACACCATATATTTT. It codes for CSASEGASGNTIYF.

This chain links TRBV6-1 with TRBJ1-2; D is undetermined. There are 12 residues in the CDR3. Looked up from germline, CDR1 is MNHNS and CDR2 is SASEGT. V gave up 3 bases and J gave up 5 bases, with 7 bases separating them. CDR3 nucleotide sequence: TGTGCCAGCAGTGAGGCGGAGTATGGCTACACCTTC. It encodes CASSEAEYGYTF.

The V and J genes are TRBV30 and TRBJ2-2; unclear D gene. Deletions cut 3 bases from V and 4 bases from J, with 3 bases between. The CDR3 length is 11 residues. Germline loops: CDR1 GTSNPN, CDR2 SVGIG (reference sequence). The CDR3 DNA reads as TGTGCCTGGAGACCCACCGGGGAGCTGTTTTTT. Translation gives CAWRPTGELFF.

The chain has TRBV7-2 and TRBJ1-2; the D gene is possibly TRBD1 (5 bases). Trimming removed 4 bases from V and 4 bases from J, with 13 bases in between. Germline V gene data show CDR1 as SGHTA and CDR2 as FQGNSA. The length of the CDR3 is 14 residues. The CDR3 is CASSSNQGTYGYTF. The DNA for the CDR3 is TGTGCCAGCAGCTCCAACCAGGGAACCTATGGCTACACCTTC.

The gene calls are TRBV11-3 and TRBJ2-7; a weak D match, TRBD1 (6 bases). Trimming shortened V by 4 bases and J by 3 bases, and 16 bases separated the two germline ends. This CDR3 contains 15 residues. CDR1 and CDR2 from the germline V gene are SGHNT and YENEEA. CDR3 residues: CASSSGDTQSYEQYF. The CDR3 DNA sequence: TGTGCCAGCAGCTCCGGGGACACCCAAAGCTACGAGCAGTACTTC.

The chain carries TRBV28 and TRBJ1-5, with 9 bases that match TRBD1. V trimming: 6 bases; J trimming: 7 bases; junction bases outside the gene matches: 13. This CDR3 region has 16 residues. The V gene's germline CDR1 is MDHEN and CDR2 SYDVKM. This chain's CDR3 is CASRQSGQGRRQPQHF. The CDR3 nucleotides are TGTGCCAGCAGACAGTCAGGACAGGGGCGTCGGCAGCCCCAGCATTTT. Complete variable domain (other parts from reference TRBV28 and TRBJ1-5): DVKVTQSSRYLVKRTGEKVFLECVQDMDHENMFWYRQDPGLGLRLIYFSYDVKMKEKGDIPEGYSVSREKKERFSLILESASTNQTSMYLCASRQSGQGRRQPQHFGDGTRLSIL.

CDR3 residues: CATSDPGEEGYTF. Written as DNA, the CDR3 is TGTGCCACCAGTGATCCAGGGGAGGAAGGCTACACCTTC. The chain combines TRBV24-1 with TRBJ1-2; D may be TRBD1 (6 bases). CDR1 and CDR2 (germline): KGHDR, SFDVKD. The CDR3 totals 13 residues. Trimming pared 3 bases from V and 8 bases from J, leaving 12 bases between.

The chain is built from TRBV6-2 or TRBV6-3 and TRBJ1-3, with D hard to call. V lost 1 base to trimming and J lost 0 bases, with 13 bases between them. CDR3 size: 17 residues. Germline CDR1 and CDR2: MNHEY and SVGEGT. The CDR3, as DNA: TGTGCCAGCAGTTACTTACAGAGGGTTCGCTCTGGAAACACCATATATTTT. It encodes CASSYLQRVRSGNTIYF.

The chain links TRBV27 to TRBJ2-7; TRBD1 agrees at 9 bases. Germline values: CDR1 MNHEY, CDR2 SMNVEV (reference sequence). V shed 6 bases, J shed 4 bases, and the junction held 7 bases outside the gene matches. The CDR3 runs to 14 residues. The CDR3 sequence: CASSSGTGYYEQYF. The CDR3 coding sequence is TGTGCCAGCAGCTCCGGGACAGGGTATTACGAGCAGTACTTC.

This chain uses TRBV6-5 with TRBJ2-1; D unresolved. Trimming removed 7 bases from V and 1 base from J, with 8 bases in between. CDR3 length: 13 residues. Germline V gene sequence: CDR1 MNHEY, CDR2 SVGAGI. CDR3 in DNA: TGTGCCAGCACCCCAGAATCCTACAATGAGCAGTTCTTC. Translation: CASTPESYNEQFF.

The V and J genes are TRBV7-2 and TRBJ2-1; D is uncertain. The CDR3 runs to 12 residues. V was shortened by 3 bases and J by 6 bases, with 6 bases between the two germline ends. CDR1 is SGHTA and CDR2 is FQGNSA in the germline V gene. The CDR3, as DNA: TGTGCCAGCAGCTTTCTATCCAATGAGCAGTTCTTC. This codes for CASSFLSNEQFF.